This T cell receptor (beta chain) originates from a study of blood T cell repertoires in COVID-19. For the study at large: Collection of acute and convalescent COVID-19 samples took place in the United States, Italy and Spain. PBMCs, B-cell-depleted T cells, or T cells provided the cDNA or gDNA that made up the material.

This CDR3 spans 17 amino acids. The V and J ends lost 5 bases and 0 bases respectively, with 17 bases between them. Germline V CDR1 and CDR2: SGHVS, FQNEAQ. Original analysis: The authors estimated nucleated cell counts from reference gene primer amplification. Assay: immunoSEQ multiplex PCR; the TCRdb copy retains only in-frame clones and omits some. D and trimming come from the DNA, and the V and J calls and clone size come from that table. The sample records 200,000 to 250,000 clones, roughly four fifths being singletons. The sequenced sample was peripheral blood. This receptor was taken from a woman of 80 years or more with acute or convalescent COVID-19. The chain joins TRBV7-8 to TRBJ2-1; perhaps TRBD2 as D (6 bases). The chain's CDR3 is CASSPDSSGFSYNEQFF. DNA of the CDR3: TGTGCCAGCAGCCCTGATTCCAGCGGGTTCTCCTACAATGAGCAGTTCTTC.